A selection of T cell receptor beta chains follows, all from one sample in a study of blood T cell repertoires in COVID-19. The table came from immunoSEQ multiplex PCR; TCRdb's copy has only in-frame clones and leaves some out. The sample has around 240,000 clones, around 87% seen once; the top ten hold over 3%. Material for sequencing was peripheral blood. All receptors derive from a woman in her twenties or thirties who had recovered from COVID-19. CDR3s include the opening cysteine and the closing phenylalanine or tryptophan. Each record gives: J gene, clone size, D gene, V gene, CDR3 protein, CDR3 DNA. The D gene is left open where the match is weak. Clone size is not always given. Where it is, it says once, few, many or a class for expanded clones.

j_gene: TRBJ2-7; abundance: .; d_gene: .; v_gene: TRBV7-2; CDR3aa: CASSFGPIQSPYEQYF; CDR3nt: TGTGCCAGCAGCTTTGGTCCCATCCAGTCTCCCTACGAGCAGTACTTC
j_gene: TRBJ1-5; abundance: .; d_gene: .; v_gene: TRBV6-1; CDR3aa: CASSDWGRDSQPQHF; CDR3nt: TGTGCCAGCAGTGATTGGGGCAGGGATAGTCAGCCCCAGCATTTT
j_gene: TRBJ2-2; abundance: .; d_gene: TRBD1; v_gene: TRBV6-1; CDR3aa: CASSEGGDRLTGELFF; CDR3nt: TGTGCCAGCAGTGAGGGCGGGGACAGGCTGACCGGGGAGCTGTTTTTT
j_gene: TRBJ1-2; abundance: .; d_gene: .; v_gene: TRBV10-3; CDR3aa: CAISESGGLYGYTF; CDR3nt: TGTGCCATCAGTGAGTCGGGGGGGCTCTATGGCTACACCTTC
j_gene: TRBJ2-3; abundance: once; d_gene: TRBD2; v_gene: TRBV2; CDR3aa: CASSDGTVAGGNTDTQYF; CDR3nt: TGTGCCAGCAGTGATGGTACGGTAGCGGGGGGGAACACAGATACGCAGTATTTT
j_gene: TRBJ2-3; abundance: .; d_gene: TRBD2; v_gene: TRBV7-6; CDR3aa: CASSPQLGDYTQYF; CDR3nt: TGTGCCAGCAGCCCACAATTAGGGGACTACACGCAGTATTTT
j_gene: TRBJ2-7; abundance: .; d_gene: TRBD1; v_gene: TRBV6-5; CDR3aa: CASRITGAVYEQYF; CDR3nt: TGTGCCAGTCGCATAACAGGGGCAGTCTACGAGCAGTACTTC
j_gene: TRBJ1-2; abundance: .; d_gene: .; v_gene: TRBV6-5; CDR3aa: CASSPGSSGYGYTF; CDR3nt: TGTGCCAGCAGCCCGGGGAGTTCGGGATATGGCTACACCTTC
j_gene: TRBJ2-7; abundance: .; d_gene: .; v_gene: TRBV14; CDR3aa: CASSPEGLFGNEQYF; CDR3nt: TGTGCCAGCAGCCCAGAGGGACTTTTTGGGAACGAGCAGTACTTC
j_gene: TRBJ1-1; abundance: .; d_gene: .; v_gene: TRBV7-9; CDR3aa: CASSQAGDGTEAFF; CDR3nt: TGTGCCAGCTCCCAGGCGGGGGATGGAACTGAAGCTTTCTTT
j_gene: TRBJ1-2; abundance: .; d_gene: .; v_gene: TRBV4-1; CDR3aa: CASSHASVDTFYGYTF; CDR3nt: TGCGCCAGCAGCCACGCCTCCGTGGACACCTTCTATGGCTACACCTTC
j_gene: TRBJ1-2; abundance: .; d_gene: .; v_gene: TRBV5-4; CDR3aa: CASSSQSYGYTF; CDR3nt: TGTGCCAGCAGCTCCCAGTCCTATGGCTACACCTTC
j_gene: TRBJ2-5; abundance: .; d_gene: TRBD1; v_gene: TRBV9; CDR3aa: CASSAAGTGQETQYF; CDR3nt: TGTGCCAGCAGTGCGGCCGGGACAGGGCAAGAGACCCAGTACTTC
j_gene: TRBJ2-3; abundance: .; d_gene: .; v_gene: TRBV5-1; CDR3aa: CASSLLGGPGDTQYF; CDR3nt: TGCGCCAGCAGCTTGTTGGGGGGGCCTGGAGATACGCAGTATTTT
j_gene: TRBJ2-5; abundance: once; d_gene: .; v_gene: TRBV7-6; CDR3aa: CASSLKSPEDKETQYF; CDR3nt: TGTGCCAGCAGCTTAAAATCCCCCGAAGACAAGGAGACCCAGTACTTC
j_gene: TRBJ2-5; abundance: once; d_gene: .; v_gene: TRBV6-5; CDR3aa: CASSYSSRVTETQYF; CDR3nt: TGTGCCAGCAGTTACTCGAGCCGGGTGACGGAGACCCAGTACTTC
j_gene: TRBJ2-2; abundance: .; d_gene: .; v_gene: TRBV5-6; CDR3aa: CASSLDQGTNTGELFF; CDR3nt: TGTGCCAGCAGCTTGGACCAGGGGACGAACACCGGGGAGCTGTTTTTT